This T cell receptor beta chain was identified during a study of control samples from healthy donors and cancer patients. The CDR3 sequence is 15 residues long. Trimming pared 3 bases from V and 4 bases from J, leaving 18 bases between. Germline-derived CDR1 and CDR2 are DFQATT and SNEGSKA (reference sequence). The method was immunoSEQ multiplex PCR; TCRdb's version includes in-frame clones alone and lacks a portion of them. The table lists about 160,000 clones, 95% to 96% of them singletons. The gene calls are TRBV20-1 and TRBJ2-5, with D perhaps matching TRBD1 or TRBD2 (5 bases each). This clonotype originated in a woman in her thirties in good health. The sequencing sample was made of blood. The CDR3 DNA is TGCAGTGCTAGTCCAAACCGAGGGGTATTAGAGACCCAGTACTTC. This gives the protein CSASPNRGVLETQYF.